Detailed here is one TCR beta chain. Repertoires were generated with immunoSEQ multiplex PCR, while TCRdb's copy carries only in-frame clones and drops some. Here the sample spans approximately 37,000 clones, approximately 85% being singletons. The data belong to a study of CD4 T cells in relation to SARS-CoV-2 and coronaviruses. The ends were cut back, 7 bases at V and 0 bases at J, with 16 bases in the middle. Per the germline V gene, CDR1 is SEHNR and CDR2 is FQNEAQ (reference sequence). The CDR3 consists of 16 residues. Sequences were obtained from memory CD4+ T cells from PBMCs. The sequence was obtained from an adult with COVID-19. V and J are TRBV7-9 and TRBJ2-1; no clear D gene. The CDR3 nucleotides are TGTGCCAGCATTCCCGACCGCGCGAGCTCCTACAATGAGCAGTTCTTC. Its translation is CASIPDRASSYNEQFF.